Sequencing of this T cell receptor beta chain was carried out in a study of T cells after posttransplantation cyclophosphamide. Study conclusions and caveats: Donor CD8+ memory clones often dominated recipient blood repertoires at later times. TRB overlap between skin or GI tissue T cells and blood was limited.

The method was immunoSEQ multiplex PCR; TCRdb's version includes in-frame clones alone and lacks a portion of them. The table shows some 16,000 clones, with around 84% occurring only once. Comment on this clone: Its antigen is undetermined.

Sampled 1 year posttransplant, controls received myeloablative marrow transplants, methotrexate and a calcineurin inhibitor. Trimming stripped 2 bases from V and 1 base from J, with 11 bases between. Per the germline V gene, CDR1 is MNHNY and CDR2 is SVGAGI (reference sequence). The CDR3 loop spans 15 amino acids. This specimen was PBMCs, taken after allogeneic stem cell transplant with calcineurin inhibitor and methotrexate. V usage is TRBV6-6 and J usage is TRBJ1-1; tentative D call: TRBD1 (6 bases). The receptor was isolated from a female patient in her late teens or twenties who received an allogeneic stem cell transplant from an unrelated donor, was CMV-positive, and had acute and chronic GVHD. Some T cells may be graft donor cells. The CDR3 is CASSYGGGRNTEAFF. In DNA, the CDR3 is TGTGCCAGCAGTTACGGCGGGGGCCGGAACACTGAAGCTTTCTTT.